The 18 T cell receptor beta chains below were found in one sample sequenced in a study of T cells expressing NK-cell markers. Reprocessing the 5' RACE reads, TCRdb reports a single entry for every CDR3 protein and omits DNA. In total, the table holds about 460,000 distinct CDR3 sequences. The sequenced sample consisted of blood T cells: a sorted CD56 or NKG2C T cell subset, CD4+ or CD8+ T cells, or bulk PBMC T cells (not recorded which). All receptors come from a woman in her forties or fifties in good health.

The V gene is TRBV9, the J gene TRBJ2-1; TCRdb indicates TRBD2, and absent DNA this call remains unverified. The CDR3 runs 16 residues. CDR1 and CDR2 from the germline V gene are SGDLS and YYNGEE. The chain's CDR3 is CASSAAGTRGGDEQFF.

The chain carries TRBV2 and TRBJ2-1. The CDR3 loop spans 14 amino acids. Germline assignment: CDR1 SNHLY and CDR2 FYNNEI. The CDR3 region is CASSFTYVYNEQFF.

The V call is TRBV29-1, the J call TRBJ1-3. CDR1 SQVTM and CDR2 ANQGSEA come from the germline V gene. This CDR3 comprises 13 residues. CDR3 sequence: CSAYSDSGNTIYF.

CDR3 amino acids: CASSQPSGSIQGYEQYF. The V and J genes are TRBV5-5 and TRBJ2-7; the D gene TCRdb calls, TRBD1, cannot be checked with no DNA. Germline V gene lookup returns CDR1 SGHKS and CDR2 YYEKEE (reference sequence). The CDR3 is made up of 17 amino acids.

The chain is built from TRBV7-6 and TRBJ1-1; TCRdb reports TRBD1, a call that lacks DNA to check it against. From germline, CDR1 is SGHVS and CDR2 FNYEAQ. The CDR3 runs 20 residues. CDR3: CASSLSRGERPDSLNTEAFF. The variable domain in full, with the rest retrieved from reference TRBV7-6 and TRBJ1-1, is GAGVSQSPRYKVTKRGQDVALRCDPISGHVSLYWYRQALGQGPEFLTYFNYEAQQDKSGLPNDRFSAERPEGSISTLTIQRTEQRDSAMYRCASSLSRGERPDSLNTEAFFGQGTRLTVV.

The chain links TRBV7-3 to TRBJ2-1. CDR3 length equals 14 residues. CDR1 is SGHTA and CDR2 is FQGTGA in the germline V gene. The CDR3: CASSLTDGQEEQFF.

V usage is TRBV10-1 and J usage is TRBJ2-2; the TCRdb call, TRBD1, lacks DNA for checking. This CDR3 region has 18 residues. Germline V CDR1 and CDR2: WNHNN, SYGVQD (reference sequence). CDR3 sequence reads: CASSAGTGGFANTGELFF.

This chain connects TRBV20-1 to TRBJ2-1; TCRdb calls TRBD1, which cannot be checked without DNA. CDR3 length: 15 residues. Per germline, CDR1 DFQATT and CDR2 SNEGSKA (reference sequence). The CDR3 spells CSARGQGALRVEQFF.

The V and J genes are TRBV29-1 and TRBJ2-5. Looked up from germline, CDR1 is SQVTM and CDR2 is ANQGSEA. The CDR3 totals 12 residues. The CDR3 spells CSVDTKAETQYF. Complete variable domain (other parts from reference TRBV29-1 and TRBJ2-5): SAVISQKPSRDICQRGTSLTIQCQVDSQVTMMFWYRQQPGQSLTLIATANQGSEATYESGFVIDKFPISRPNLTFSTLTVSNMSPEDSSIYLCSVDTKAETQYFGPGTRLLVL.

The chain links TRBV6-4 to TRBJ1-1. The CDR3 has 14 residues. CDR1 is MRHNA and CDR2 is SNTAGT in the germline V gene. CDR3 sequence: CASSDSSRNTEAFF.

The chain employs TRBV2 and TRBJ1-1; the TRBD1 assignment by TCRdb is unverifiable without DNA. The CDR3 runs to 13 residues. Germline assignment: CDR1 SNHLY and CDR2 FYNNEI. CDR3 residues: CAIRQGMNTEAFF.

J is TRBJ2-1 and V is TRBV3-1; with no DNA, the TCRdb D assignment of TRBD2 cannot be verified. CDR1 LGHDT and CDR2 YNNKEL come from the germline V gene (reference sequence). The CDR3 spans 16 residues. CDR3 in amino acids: CASSQDRREGPNEQFF.

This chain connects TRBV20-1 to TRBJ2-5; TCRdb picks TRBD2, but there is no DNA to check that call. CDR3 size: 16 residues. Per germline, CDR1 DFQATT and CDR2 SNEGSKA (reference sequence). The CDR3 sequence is CSARSGTSGHSETQYF.

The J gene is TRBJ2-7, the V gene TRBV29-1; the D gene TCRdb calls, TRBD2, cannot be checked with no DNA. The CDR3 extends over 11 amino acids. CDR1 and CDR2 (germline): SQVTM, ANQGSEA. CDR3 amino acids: CSAGGGYEQYF.

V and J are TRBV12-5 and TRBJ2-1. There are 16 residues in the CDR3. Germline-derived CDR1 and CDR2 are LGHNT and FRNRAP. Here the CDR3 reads CASGLGQGRSYNEQFF.

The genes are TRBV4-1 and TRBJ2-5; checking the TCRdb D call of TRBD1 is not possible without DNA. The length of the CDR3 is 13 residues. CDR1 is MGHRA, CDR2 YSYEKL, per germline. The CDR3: CASSLDRDETQYF.

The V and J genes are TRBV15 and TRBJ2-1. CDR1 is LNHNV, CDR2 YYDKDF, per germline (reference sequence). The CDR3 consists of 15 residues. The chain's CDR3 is CATSRDESRDNEQFF.

The CDR3 loop is CASSQVPVPSEQFF. The genes are TRBV4-1 and TRBJ2-1. This CDR3 is built from 14 residues. The V gene's germline CDR1 is MGHRA and CDR2 YSYEKL.